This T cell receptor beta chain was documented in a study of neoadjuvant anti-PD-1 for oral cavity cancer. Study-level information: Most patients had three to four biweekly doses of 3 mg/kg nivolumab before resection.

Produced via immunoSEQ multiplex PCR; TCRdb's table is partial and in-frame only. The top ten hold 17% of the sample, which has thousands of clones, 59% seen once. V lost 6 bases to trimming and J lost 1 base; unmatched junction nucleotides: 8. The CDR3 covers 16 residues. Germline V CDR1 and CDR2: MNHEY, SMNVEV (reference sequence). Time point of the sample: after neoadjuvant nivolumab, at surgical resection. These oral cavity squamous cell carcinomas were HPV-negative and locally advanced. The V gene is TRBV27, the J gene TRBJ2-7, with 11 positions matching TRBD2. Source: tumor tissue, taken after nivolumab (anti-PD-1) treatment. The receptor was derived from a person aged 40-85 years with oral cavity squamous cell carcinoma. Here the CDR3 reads CASSTVGLAGSYEQYF. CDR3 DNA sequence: TGTGCCAGCAGCACAGTCGGACTAGCGGGTTCCTACGAGCAGTACTTC.